This TCR beta chain was recorded in a study of blood T cells in healthy people across ages. About the research overall: Capture via template switching afforded approximately one barcoded beta molecule per two T cells.

The germline CDR1 and CDR2 sequences are SGHTA and FQGNSA. The CDR3 totals 15 residues. V shed 4 bases and J 0 bases; nucleotides not matched to a gene: 4. It was with a sample-barcoded 5' primer and a J-beta primer mix that a second PCR of roughly 7 to 12 cycles was run. Every cDNA was tagged by a template-switch adaptor with 12 random nucleotides. TCRdb reprocessed the 5' RACE reads with MiXCR, giving one entry per CDR3 protein. The table includes under 850,000 distinct CDR3 sequences, 36% detected once. About 10 milliliters of peripheral blood were drawn from each donor into EDTA-treated tubes. The receptor's source is a man between 18 and 29 years old in good health. The sequenced sample was blood. The V gene is TRBV7-2, the J gene TRBJ2-3; 7 bases are shared with TRBD2. The CDR3 DNA reads as TGTGCCAGCAGCTCTCAGCGGGGTAGCACAGATACGCAGTATTTT. Translation gives CASSSQRGSTDTQYF. Combining the CDR3 with reference TRBV7-2 and TRBJ2-3 gives the whole variable domain GAGVSQSPSNKVTEKGKDVELRCDPISGHTALYWYRQSLGQGLEFLIYFQGNSAPDKSGLPSDRFSAERTGGSVSTLTIQRTQQEDSAVYLCASSSQRGSTDTQYFGPGTRLTVL.